The T cell receptor (beta chain) under discussion was sequenced for a study of cytomegalovirus exposure and HLA in healthy donors. Study context: Assignment to the Caucasian-associated ancestry cluster applied to less than 85% of the approximately 360 genotyped donors. Points from the study as a whole: The authors considered a cluster of highly shared sequence variants likely to be a sequencing artifact. Earlier results showed most TCR beta V segments being productive about 90% or about 30% of the time. V- and J-gene trimming of TCR beta was linked (in a later analysis) to a missense DCLRE1C variant.

Comment on this clone: Its target is not known.

With 60 Vbeta and 13 Jbeta primers, the PCR was carried out. Sequenced by immunoSEQ multiplex PCR; TCRdb stores in-frame clones only, minus some. The sample records 200,000 to 250,000 clones, more than 60% being singletons. CDR1 and CDR2 (germline): KGHSH, LQKENI. V shed 9 bases and J 6 bases; nucleotides not matched to a gene: 3. This CDR3 spans 11 amino acids. The chain employs TRBV18 and TRBJ2-7; 9 bases align to TRBD1. This receptor was identified in a woman in her fifties or sixties in good health and CMV-seropositive. Sequencing used PBMCs. CDR3: CASSTGGEQYF. The CDR3 bases are TGTGCCAGTTCGACAGGGGGCGAGCAGTACTTC. Complete variable domain (other parts from reference TRBV18 and TRBJ2-7): NAGVMQNPRHLVRRRGQEARLRCSPMKGHSHVYWYRQLPEEGLKFMVYLQKENIIDESGMPKERFSAEFPKEGPSILRIQQVVRGDSAAYFCASSTGGEQYFGPGTRLTVT.